The subject of this entry is one TCR beta chain. V was cut by 4 bases and J by 0 bases, with 14 bases left in between. From germline, CDR1 is SGHRS and CDR2 YFSETQ. There are 15 residues in the CDR3. It was during active infection that Seattle patients were enrolled and then longitudinally followed. Original processing notes: Amplification of reference gene primers was used by the study to estimate nucleated cell counts. Here immunoSEQ multiplex PCR was the method, and the copy in TCRdb shows in-frame clones only, minus some. That table furnishes V, J and clone size, whereas the DNA furnished D and trimming. This sample has 360,000 or so clones, with about 92% found just once. The data stem from a study of blood T cell repertoires in COVID-19. Study-wide context: Sites across the United States, Italy and Spain contributed samples from acute and convalescent COVID-19. The analysed material was cDNA or gDNA that came from T cells, B-cell-depleted T cells, or PBMCs.

The sample taken for sequencing was peripheral blood. The receptor's source is a woman aged 60-70 years with COVID-19, enrolled during active disease. This rearrangement joins TRBV5-1 to TRBJ2-7; no definite D call. The CDR3 region is CASSPRASSSYEQYF. As DNA, the CDR3 is TGCGCCAGCAGCCCCCGCGCGTCGAGCTCCTACGAGCAGTACTTC.